The TCR beta chain described here comes from a study of cytomegalovirus exposure and HLA in healthy donors. The primer mix had 60 Vbeta and 13 Jbeta primers. Clones were sequenced by immunoSEQ multiplex PCR, and TCRdb holds only the in-frame ones, with some missing. The sample records some 200,000 clones, around 83% being singletons. The V and J ends lost 4 bases and 3 bases, in that order; junction bases with no gene match: 2. The germline V gene has CDR1 KGHSH and CDR2 LQKENI. CDR3 length: 15 amino acids. This receptor was identified in a girl aged 5 to 17 in good health and CMV-seronegative. Sequenced material: PBMCs. The gene calls are TRBV18 and TRBJ2-2; 10 bases line up with TRBD1. DNA for the CDR3: TGTGCCAGCTCACGGGACAGGGGCCACACCGGGGAGCTGTTTTTT. Its protein is CASSRDRGHTGELFF.